The 30 T cell receptor beta chains given below trace back to one sample, sequenced in a study of CD8+ T cells in alopecia areata. Following extraction, RNA underwent reverse transcription to cDNA, which served as the sequencing template. The repertoire was sequenced with immunoSEQ multiplex PCR; TCRdb's copy has only in-frame clones and lacks some. The table lists under 250,000 clones, 57% of them singletons. Sequencing used CD4+ T cells sorted from blood, obtained at week 0. The origin of the receptors is a human donor with alopecia areata.

The chain combines TRBV29-1 with TRBJ1-1; no clear D gene. CDR3 length equals 12 residues. Trimming pared 7 bases from V and 7 bases from J, leaving 16 bases between. Germline V gene data show CDR1 as SQVTM and CDR2 as ANQGSEA. The CDR3 region has the DNA TGCAGCGGGACCGGGCGTGGGATTGAAGCTTTCTTT. This sequence encodes CSGTGRGIEAFF. Full variable domain (outside the CDR3, taken from reference TRBV29-1 and TRBJ1-1): SAVISQKPSRDICQRGTSLTIQCQVDSQVTMMFWYRQQPGQSLTLIATANQGSEATYESGFVIDKFPISRPNLTFSTLTVSNMSPEDSSIYLCSGTGRGIEAFFGQGTRLTVV.

This clone was seen only once. The chain joins TRBV15 to TRBJ2-5; 10 positions match TRBD1. CDR3 size: 16 residues. The V segment lost 4 bases and the J segment 1 base; nucleotides outside the gene matches: 6. In germline, CDR1 is LNHNV, CDR2 YYDKDF (reference sequence). CDR3 region: CATSNRQGAIQETQYF. The CDR3 DNA reads as TGTGCCACCAGCAACCGACAGGGGGCTATCCAAGAGACCCAGTACTTC.

Of note for this clone: Other DNA sequences of this sample code for an identical CDR3. This CDR3 is CASSEFSGANVLTF. For the CDR3, the DNA is TGTGCCAGCAGTGAATTTTCTGGGGCCAACGTCCTGACTTTC. The chain carries TRBV6-1 and TRBJ2-6; no firm D call. The CDR3 totals 14 residues. CDR1 and CDR2 from the germline V gene are MNHNS and SASEGT. Deletions cut 2 bases from V and 1 base from J, with 3 bases between.

In its sample, this clone was seen a few times. The rearrangement uses TRBV25-1 and TRBJ1-1; D is unclear. V lost 8 bases and J lost 4, with 11 bases in between. From germline, CDR1 is MGHDK and CDR2 SYGVNS. The CDR3 has 12 residues. As DNA, the CDR3 is TGTGCCAGCCGGGAGGGTCGCACTGAAGCTTTCTTT. Its translation: CASREGRTEAFF.

This chain joins TRBV29-1 and TRBJ1-1, with 8 positions matching TRBD1. Losses at the gene ends were 3 bases for V and 4 bases for J; bases not matched to a gene: 4. The CDR3 covers 13 residues. Germline loops: CDR1 SQVTM, CDR2 ANQGSEA. CDR3 sequence (DNA): TGCAGCGTTGAGGCACAGGGGGGCACTGAAGCTTTCTTT. Encoded protein: CSVEAQGGTEAFF.

The chain carries TRBV7-2 and TRBJ1-4; no clear D. The CDR3 contains 13 residues. Germline V lookup: CDR1 SGHTA, CDR2 FQGNSA. With 5 bases removed from V and 0 bases from J, the gap between germline ends came to 4 bases. CDR3 in amino acids: CASSPPTNEKLFF. CDR3 DNA sequence: TGTGCCAGCAGCCCGCCAACTAATGAAAAACTGTTTTTT.

This clone showed up just once. Other DNA sequences within the sample encode an identical CDR3. The V and J genes are TRBV5-1 and TRBJ2-5, with 9 positions matching TRBD1. Germline V CDR1 and CDR2: SGHRS, YFSETQ. The J segment lost 5 bases and the V segment lost 3 bases, leaving 5 bases of the junction unmatched. The length of the CDR3 is 14 residues. CDR3 in amino acids: CASSSGQGGETQYF. CDR3 nucleotide sequence: TGCGCCAGCAGCTCGGGACAGGGCGGTGAGACCCAGTACTTC.

The chain joins TRBV7-8 to TRBJ1-5; 7 bases align to TRBD1. Germline V lookup: CDR1 SGHVS, CDR2 FQNEAQ. The CDR3 is 16 residues long. The V gene end was trimmed by 6 bases and the J gene end by 2 bases; junction bases not matched to a gene: 10. The CDR3 DNA reads TGTGCCAGCAGTCCACTAAGGGACAGCCGCAATCAGCCCCAGCATTTT. Protein: CASSPLRDSRNQPQHF. The variable domain in full, completed from reference TRBV7-8 and TRBJ1-5, reads GAGVSQSPRYKVAKRGQDVALRCDPISGHVSLFWYQQALGQGPEFLTYFQNEAQLDKSGLPSDRFFAERPEGSVSTLKIQRTQQEDSAVYLCASSPLRDSRNQPQHFGDGTRLSIL.

The CDR3 DNA reads TGCAGCGTTGCGGGGAGGTTGAGCTACGAGCAGTACTTC. Residues: CSVAGRLSYEQYF. V and J are TRBV29-1 and TRBJ2-7; tentatively, D is TRBD2 (6 bases). Trimming removed 4 bases from V and 3 bases from J, with 13 bases in between. The CDR3 extends over 13 amino acids. In germline, CDR1 is SQVTM, CDR2 ANQGSEA.

V and J are TRBV5-6 and TRBJ1-2; D is perhaps TRBD1 (5 bases). Trimming removed 5 bases from V and 2 bases from J, with 13 bases in between. Germline-derived CDR1 and CDR2 are SGHDT and YYEEEE. CDR3 length: 14 amino acids. CDR3 sequence: CASRRRDGNYGYTF. The CDR3 nucleotides read TGTGCCAGCAGACGCCGGGACGGGAACTATGGCTACACCTTC.

The V call is TRBV7-9, the J call TRBJ2-2; 11 nucleotides line up with TRBD1. CDR1 is SEHNR, CDR2 FQNEAQ, per germline (reference sequence). The CDR3 is made up of 16 amino acids. After removal of 0 bases from V and 9 bases from J, the junction contained 6 bases not matched to a gene. This CDR3 is CASSLAGTGGKRELFF. The CDR3 nucleotides are TGTGCCAGCAGCTTAGCCGGGACAGGGGGAAAAAGGGAGCTGTTTTTT.

This clone has a handful of counts. CDR3 DNA: TGCGCCAGCAGCTTGAAGCCGGAGAACTATGGCTACACCTTC. It is translated as CASSLKPENYGYTF. The chain has TRBV5-1 and TRBJ1-2, with no clear D. This CDR3 is built from 14 residues. Trimming removed 1 base at V and 2 bases at J, with 9 bases between. Germline V gene data show CDR1 as SGHRS and CDR2 as YFSETQ. Using reference TRBV5-1 and TRBJ1-2 for the parts outside the CDR3, the full variable domain is KAGVTQTPRYLIKTRGQQVTLSCSPISGHRSVSWYQQTPGQGLQFLFEYFSETQRNKGNFPGRFSGRQFSNSRSEMNVSTLELGDSALYLCASSLKPENYGYTFGSGTRLTVV.

The gene calls are TRBV27 and TRBJ1-2; D unresolved. The CDR3 has 11 amino acids. Germline CDR1 and CDR2: MNHEY and SMNVEV (reference sequence). Trimming took 5 bases from V and 4 from J, leaving 5 bases between them. CDR3 nucleotide sequence: TGTGCCAGCAGTATGTCCTATGGCTACACCTTC. Translation: CASSMSYGYTF.

The sample holds a few counts of this clone. The V call is TRBV29-1, the J call TRBJ2-3, with 9 nucleotides matching TRBD2. CDR3 length: 14 residues. Germline values: CDR1 SQVTM, CDR2 ANQGSEA. Germline trimming cut 4 bases from V and 4 bases from J; bases unmatched to any gene: 6. DNA of the CDR3: TGCAGCGTTGCGGGTAGCGGGGGACCAGATACGCAGTATTTT. This translates into CSVAGSGGPDTQYF.

The V call is TRBV29-1, the J call TRBJ1-1, with D uncertain. Trimming took 4 bases from V and 4 from J, leaving 10 bases between them. This CDR3 contains 12 residues. Germline CDR1 SQVTM, CDR2 ANQGSEA. The CDR3 protein is CSVARVGTEAFF. CDR3 nucleotide sequence: TGCAGCGTTGCTCGGGTAGGCACTGAAGCTTTCTTT. The whole variable domain, filled in from reference TRBV29-1 and TRBJ1-1, reads SAVISQKPSRDICQRGTSLTIQCQVDSQVTMMFWYRQQPGQSLTLIATANQGSEATYESGFVIDKFPISRPNLTFSTLTVSNMSPEDSSIYLCSVARVGTEAFFGQGTRLTVV.

The chain carries TRBV11-2 and TRBJ2-7; no clear D. CDR3 length: 15 residues. V was clipped by 3 bases and J by 3 bases, with 15 bases between them. Germline CDR1 SGHAT, CDR2 FQNNGV. The CDR3 coding sequence is TGTGCCAGCAGCTTGGCCCTCGGGTCCGTCTACGAGCAGTACTTC. As protein: CASSLALGSVYEQYF.

The V call is TRBV30, the J call TRBJ1-2, with TRBD1 matching over 9 bases. The CDR3 consists of 14 residues. Germline CDR1 GTSNPN, CDR2 SVGIG (reference sequence). The V gene end was trimmed by 2 bases and the J gene end by 5 bases; junction bases not matched to a gene: 6. CDR3: CAWSYDRGVYGYTF. The DNA for the CDR3 is TGTGCCTGGAGTTATGACAGGGGGGTATATGGCTACACCTTC. Drawing the rest from reference TRBV30 and TRBJ1-2, the complete variable domain is SQTIHQWPATLVQPVGSPLSLECTVEGTSNPNLYWYRQAAGRGLQLLFYSVGIGQISSEVPQNLSASRPQDRQFILSSKKLLLSDSGFYLCAWSYDRGVYGYTFGSGTRLTVV.

V is TRBV30 and J is TRBJ1-2, with TRBD1 matching over 8 bases. Germline V gene lookup returns CDR1 GTSNPN and CDR2 SVGIG (reference sequence). V dropped 5 bases and J dropped 8; count of bases not matched to a gene: 4. This CDR3 is 11 amino acids long. The CDR3 reads CAWGQGQGYTF. The DNA of the CDR3 is TGTGCCTGGGGACAGGGACAAGGCTACACCTTC.

The chain carries TRBV12-5 and TRBJ2-1, with 8 bases aligning to TRBD2. The CDR3 contains 11 residues. Germline V gene data show CDR1 as LGHNT and CDR2 as FRNRAP. The CDR3 bases are TGTGCCGGGGGGGAGGAGTATGAGCAGTTCTTC. Translated: CAGGEEYEQFF.

This clone showed up just once. The J gene is TRBJ1-1, the V gene TRBV2, with D perhaps TRBD1 (5 bases). The CDR3 totals 11 residues. The germline V gene encodes CDR1 SNHLY and CDR2 FYNNEI. The germline V and J ends were trimmed by 7 bases and 3 bases, with 6 bases remaining between them. The CDR3: CASIRDTEAFF. In nucleotides, the CDR3 is TGTGCCAGCATCAGGGACACTGAAGCTTTCTTT.

This clone showed up just a few times. The chain is built from TRBV11-2 and TRBJ2-2; D call uncertain. This CDR3 comprises 14 residues. CDR1 and CDR2 (germline): SGHAT, FQNNGV. V was pared by 1 base and J by 0 bases, with 3 bases between. Here the CDR3 reads CASSLGPNTGELFF. The CDR3 bases are TGTGCCAGCAGCTTAGGCCCGAACACCGGGGAGCTGTTTTTT.

This chain connects TRBV30 to TRBJ2-2; 8 positions match TRBD1. Germline V gives CDR1 GTSNPN, CDR2 SVGIG (reference sequence). V lost 4 bases, J lost 0 bases, and 4 bases stayed unmatched. The CDR3 totals 15 residues. CDR3 sequence reads: CAWTADRANTGELFF. CDR3 bases: TGTGCCTGGACCGCGGACAGGGCGAACACCGGGGAGCTGTTTTTT.

The J gene is TRBJ2-1, the V gene TRBV11-2; a possible D gene is TRBD1 (5 bases). The germline V and J ends were trimmed by 5 bases and 3 bases, with 11 bases remaining between them. This CDR3 contains 14 residues. Germline V gives CDR1 SGHAT, CDR2 FQNNGV. CDR3 residues: CASSPLTGYNEQFF. Here the CDR3 DNA reads TGTGCCAGCAGCCCGCTTACAGGCTACAATGAGCAGTTCTTC.

The chain is built from TRBV6-5 and TRBJ2-7; 9 nucleotides align to TRBD1. The germline V gene has CDR1 MNHEY and CDR2 SVGAGI. The trim removed 11 bases at V and 5 bases at J, leaving 7 bases unmatched. The length of the CDR3 is 12 residues. The CDR3: CAAGTGIHEQYF. CDR3 bases: TGTGCCGCCGGGACAGGGATCCACGAGCAGTACTTC.

The chain combines TRBV5-1 with TRBJ1-2; the D gene is possibly TRBD1 (5 bases). V was trimmed by 4 bases and J by 3 bases, leaving 10 bases between them. The CDR3 has 13 amino acids. Germline V gives CDR1 SGHRS, CDR2 YFSETQ. The CDR3 region has the DNA TGCGCCAGCAGCCAAGACAGTTACTATGGCTACACCTTC. Amino acid sequence: CASSQDSYYGYTF.

The chain couples TRBV7-2 to TRBJ2-7; 8 positions match TRBD2. The trim removed 0 bases at V and 1 base at J, leaving 5 bases unmatched. Germline CDR1 SGHTA, CDR2 FQGNSA. The CDR3 has 16 residues. DNA for the CDR3: TGTGCCAGCAGCTTAGCGTCCGCGGGGGGATCCTACGAGCAGTACTTC. It specifies CASSLASAGGSYEQYF.

The chain recombines TRBV29-1 with TRBJ1-4, with TRBD1 matching over 8 bases. Germline CDR1 SQVTM, CDR2 ANQGSEA. The CDR3 covers 14 residues. The trim removed 5 bases at V and 1 base at J, leaving 3 bases unmatched. As DNA, the CDR3 is TGCAGCGTTACAGGGGGGCTAACTAATGAAAAACTGTTTTTT. Protein sequence: CSVTGGLTNEKLFF.

The gene calls are TRBV4-2 and TRBJ1-6, with TRBD1 matching 9 bases. The junction had 7 bases not matched to a gene; V was cut back by 1 base and J by 6 bases. Germline CDR1 LGHNA, CDR2 YNFKEQ. This CDR3 contains 17 residues. The CDR3 reads CASSQVWDRASNSPLHF. CDR3 sequence (DNA): TGTGCCAGCAGCCAAGTATGGGACAGGGCGAGTAATTCACCCCTCCACTTT.

This clone was observed a handful of times. This chain connects TRBV7-2 to TRBJ2-1; TRBD2 matches 11 bases. The germline V gene has CDR1 SGHTA and CDR2 FQGNSA. The CDR3 length is 16 residues. V lost 5 bases, J lost 9 bases, and 12 bases stayed unmatched. This CDR3 reads CASSPGSSGRMSEQFF. The CDR3 DNA reads TGTGCCAGCAGCCCGGGGTCTAGCGGGAGGATGAGTGAGCAGTTCTTC.

The chain recombines TRBV7-8 with TRBJ2-3, with 11 nucleotides matching TRBD2. CDR1 is SGHVS and CDR2 is FQNEAQ in the germline V gene. The CDR3 is 13 residues long. J was trimmed by 14 bases and V by 2 bases; bases with no gene match: 6. This chain's CDR3 is CASSLPSGGPLYF. In nucleotides, the CDR3 is TGTGCCAGCAGCTTACCTAGCGGGGGGCCCCTGTATTTT.